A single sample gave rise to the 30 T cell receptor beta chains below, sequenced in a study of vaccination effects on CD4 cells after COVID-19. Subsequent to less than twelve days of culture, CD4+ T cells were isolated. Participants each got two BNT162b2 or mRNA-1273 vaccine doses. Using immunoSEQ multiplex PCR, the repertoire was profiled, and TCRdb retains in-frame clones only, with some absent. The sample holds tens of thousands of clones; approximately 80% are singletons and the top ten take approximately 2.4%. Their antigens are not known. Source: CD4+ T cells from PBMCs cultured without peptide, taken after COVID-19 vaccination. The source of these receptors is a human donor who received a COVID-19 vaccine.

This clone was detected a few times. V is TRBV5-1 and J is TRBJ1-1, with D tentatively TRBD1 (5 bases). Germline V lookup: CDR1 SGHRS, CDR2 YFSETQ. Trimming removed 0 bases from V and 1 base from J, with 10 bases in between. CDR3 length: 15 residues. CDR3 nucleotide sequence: TGCGCCAGCAGCTTGGCCGTCCAGGGGAACACTGAAGCTTTCTTT. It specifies CASSLAVQGNTEAFF.

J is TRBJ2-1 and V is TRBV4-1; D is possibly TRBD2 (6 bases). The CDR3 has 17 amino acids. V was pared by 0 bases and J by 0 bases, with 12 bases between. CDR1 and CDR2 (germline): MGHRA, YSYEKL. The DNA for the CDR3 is TGCGCCAGCAGCCAAGAAGGGCTAGCGAACTCCTACAATGAGCAGTTCTTC. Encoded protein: CASSQEGLANSYNEQFF.

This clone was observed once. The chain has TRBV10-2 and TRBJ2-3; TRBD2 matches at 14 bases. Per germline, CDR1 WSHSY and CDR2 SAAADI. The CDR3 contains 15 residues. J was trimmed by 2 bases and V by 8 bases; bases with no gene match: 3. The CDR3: CASRTSGGTTDTQYF. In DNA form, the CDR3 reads TGCGCCAGCCGGACTAGCGGGGGGACCACAGATACGCAGTATTTT.

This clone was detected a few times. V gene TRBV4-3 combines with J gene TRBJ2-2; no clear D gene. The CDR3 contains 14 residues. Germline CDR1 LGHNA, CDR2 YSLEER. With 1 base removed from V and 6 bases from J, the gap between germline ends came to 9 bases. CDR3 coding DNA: TGCGCCAGCAGCCAAGGTCACTCGGCCGGGGAGCTGTTTTTT. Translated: CASSQGHSAGELFF.

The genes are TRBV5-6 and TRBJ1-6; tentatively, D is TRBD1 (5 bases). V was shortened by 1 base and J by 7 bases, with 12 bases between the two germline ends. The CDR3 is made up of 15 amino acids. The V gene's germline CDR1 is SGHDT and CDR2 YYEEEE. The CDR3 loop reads CASSLYEGTNSPLHF. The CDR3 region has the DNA TGTGCCAGCAGCTTGTACGAGGGGACCAATTCACCCCTCCACTTT.

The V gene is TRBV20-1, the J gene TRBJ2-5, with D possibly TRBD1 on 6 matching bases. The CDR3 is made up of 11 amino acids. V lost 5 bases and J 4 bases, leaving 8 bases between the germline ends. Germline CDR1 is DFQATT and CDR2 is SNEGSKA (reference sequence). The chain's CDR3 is CSAYRVETQYF. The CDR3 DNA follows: TGCAGTGCTTACAGGGTAGAGACCCAGTACTTC.

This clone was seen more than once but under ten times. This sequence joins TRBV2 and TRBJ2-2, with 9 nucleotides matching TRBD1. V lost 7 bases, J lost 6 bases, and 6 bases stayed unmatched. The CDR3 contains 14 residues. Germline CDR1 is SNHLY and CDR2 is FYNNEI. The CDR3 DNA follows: TGTGCCAGCATGCGGACAGGGGCCTCCGGGGAGCTGTTTTTT. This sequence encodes CASMRTGASGELFF.

This chain's CDR3 is CASSLVGGTGELFF. DNA of the CDR3: TGTGCCAGCAGCTTGGTAGGGGGTACCGGGGAGCTGTTTTTT. J is TRBJ2-2 and V is TRBV5-5; weak D call: TRBD1 (6 bases). V was shortened by 0 bases and J by 5 bases, with 8 bases between the two germline ends. The CDR3 is 14 residues long. The V gene's germline CDR1 is SGHKS and CDR2 YYEKEE (reference sequence).

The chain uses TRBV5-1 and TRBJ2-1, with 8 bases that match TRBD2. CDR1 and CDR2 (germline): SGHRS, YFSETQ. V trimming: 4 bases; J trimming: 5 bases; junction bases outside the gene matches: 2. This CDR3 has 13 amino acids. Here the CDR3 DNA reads TGCGCCAGCAGCCCGGGGGGGGACAATGAGCAGTTCTTC. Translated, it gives CASSPGGDNEQFF.

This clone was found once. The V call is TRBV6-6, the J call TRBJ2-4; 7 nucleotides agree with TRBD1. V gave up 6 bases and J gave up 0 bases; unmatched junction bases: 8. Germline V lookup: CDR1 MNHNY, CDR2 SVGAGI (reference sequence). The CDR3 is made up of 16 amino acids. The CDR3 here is CASSSQGVVAKNIQYF. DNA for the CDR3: TGTGCCAGCAGCTCCCAGGGGGTGGTAGCCAAAAACATTCAGTACTTC.

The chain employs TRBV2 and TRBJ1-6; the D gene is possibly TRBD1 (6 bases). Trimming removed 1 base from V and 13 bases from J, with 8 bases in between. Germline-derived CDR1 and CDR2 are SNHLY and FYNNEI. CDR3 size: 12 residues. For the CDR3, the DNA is TGTGCCAGCAGTGAAGAAGACAGGCCCCTCCACTTT. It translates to CASSEEDRPLHF.

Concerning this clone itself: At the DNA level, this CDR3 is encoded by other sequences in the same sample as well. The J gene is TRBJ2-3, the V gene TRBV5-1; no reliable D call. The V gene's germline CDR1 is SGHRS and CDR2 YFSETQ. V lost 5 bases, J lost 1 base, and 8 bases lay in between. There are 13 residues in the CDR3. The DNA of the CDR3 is TGCGCCAGCAGTTTTTCGGGCACAGATACGCAGTATTTT. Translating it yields CASSFSGTDTQYF. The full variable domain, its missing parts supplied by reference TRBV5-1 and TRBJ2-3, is KAGVTQTPRYLIKTRGQQVTLSCSPISGHRSVSWYQQTPGQGLQFLFEYFSETQRNKGNFPGRFSGRQFSNSRSEMNVSTLELGDSALYLCASSFSGTDTQYFGPGTRLTVL.

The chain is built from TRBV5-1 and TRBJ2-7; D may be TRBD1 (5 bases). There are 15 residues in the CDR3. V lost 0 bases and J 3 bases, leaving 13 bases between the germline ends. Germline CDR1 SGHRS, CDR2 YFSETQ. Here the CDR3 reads CASSLGGRRDYEQYV. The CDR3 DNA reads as TGCGCCAGCAGCTTGGGGGGCAGAAGGGACTACGAGCAGTACGTC.

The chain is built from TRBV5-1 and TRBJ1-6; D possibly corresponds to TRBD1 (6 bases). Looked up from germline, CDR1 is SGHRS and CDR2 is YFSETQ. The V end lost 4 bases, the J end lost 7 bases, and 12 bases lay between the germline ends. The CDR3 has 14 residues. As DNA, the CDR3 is TGCGCCAGCAGCCTCGGACAGATCAATTCACCCCTCCACTTT. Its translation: CASSLGQINSPLHF.

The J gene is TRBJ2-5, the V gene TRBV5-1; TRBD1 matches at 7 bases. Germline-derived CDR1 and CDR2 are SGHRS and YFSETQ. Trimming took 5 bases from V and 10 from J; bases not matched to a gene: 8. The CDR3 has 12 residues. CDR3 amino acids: CASSPDRDVQYF. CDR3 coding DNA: TGCGCCAGCAGTCCCGACAGGGACGTCCAGTACTTC.

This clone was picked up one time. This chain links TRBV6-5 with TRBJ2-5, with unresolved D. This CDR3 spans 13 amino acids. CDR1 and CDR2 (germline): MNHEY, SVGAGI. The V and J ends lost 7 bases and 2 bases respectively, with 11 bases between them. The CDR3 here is CASKTNWQETQYF. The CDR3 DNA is TGTGCCAGCAAGACGAACTGGCAAGAGACCCAGTACTTC.

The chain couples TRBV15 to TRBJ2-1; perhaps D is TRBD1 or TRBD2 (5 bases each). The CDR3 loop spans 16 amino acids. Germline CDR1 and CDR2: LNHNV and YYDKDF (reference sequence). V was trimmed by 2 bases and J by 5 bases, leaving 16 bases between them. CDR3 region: CATSRQSGGGHNEQFF. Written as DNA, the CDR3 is TGTGCCACCAGCAGACAAAGTGGGGGTGGCCACAATGAGCAGTTCTTC.

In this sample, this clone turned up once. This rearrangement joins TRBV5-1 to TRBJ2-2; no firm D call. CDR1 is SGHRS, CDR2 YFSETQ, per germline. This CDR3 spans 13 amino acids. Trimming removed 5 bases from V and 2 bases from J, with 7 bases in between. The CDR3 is CASSRLNTGELFF. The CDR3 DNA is TGCGCCAGCAGTCGTCTCAACACCGGGGAGCTGTTTTTT.

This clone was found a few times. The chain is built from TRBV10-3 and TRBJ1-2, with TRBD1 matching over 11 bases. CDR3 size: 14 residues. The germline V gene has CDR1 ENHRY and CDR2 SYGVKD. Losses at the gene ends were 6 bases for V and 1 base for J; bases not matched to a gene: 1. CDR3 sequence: CAIRGQGDNYGYTF. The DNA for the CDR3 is TGTGCCATCAGGGGACAGGGGGATAACTATGGCTACACCTTC.

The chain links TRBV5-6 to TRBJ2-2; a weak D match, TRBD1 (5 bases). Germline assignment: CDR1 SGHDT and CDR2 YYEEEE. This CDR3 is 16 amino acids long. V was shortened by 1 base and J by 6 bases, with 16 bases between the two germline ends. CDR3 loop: CASSLLGRVESGELFF. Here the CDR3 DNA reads TGTGCCAGCAGCTTGCTGGGCAGGGTTGAATCCGGGGAGCTGTTTTTT.

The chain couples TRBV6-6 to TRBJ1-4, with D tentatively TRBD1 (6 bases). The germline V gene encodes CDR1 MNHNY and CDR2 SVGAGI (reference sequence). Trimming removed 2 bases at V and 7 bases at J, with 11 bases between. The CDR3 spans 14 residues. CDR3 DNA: TGTGCCAGCAGTTACGAAGGGGGGGGTGAAAAACTGTTTTTT. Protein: CASSYEGGGEKLFF.

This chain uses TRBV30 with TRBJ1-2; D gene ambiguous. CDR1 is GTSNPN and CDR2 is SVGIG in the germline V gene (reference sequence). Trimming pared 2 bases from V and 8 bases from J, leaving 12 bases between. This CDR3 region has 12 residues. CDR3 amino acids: CAWSNGISGYTF. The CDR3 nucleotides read TGTGCCTGGAGTAACGGGATTAGCGGCTACACCTTC.

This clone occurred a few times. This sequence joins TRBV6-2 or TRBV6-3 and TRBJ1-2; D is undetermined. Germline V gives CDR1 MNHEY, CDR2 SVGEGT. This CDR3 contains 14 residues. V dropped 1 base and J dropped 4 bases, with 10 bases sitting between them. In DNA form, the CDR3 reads TGTGCCAGCAGTTACTTAGGGCTCGGCTATGGCTACACCTTC. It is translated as CASSYLGLGYGYTF.

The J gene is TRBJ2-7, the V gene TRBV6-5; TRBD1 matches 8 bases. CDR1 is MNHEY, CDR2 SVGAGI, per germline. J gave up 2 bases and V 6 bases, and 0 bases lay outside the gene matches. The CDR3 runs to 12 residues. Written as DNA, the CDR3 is TGTGCCAGCAGGACAGGGGCCTACGAGCAGTACGTC. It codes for CASRTGAYEQYV.

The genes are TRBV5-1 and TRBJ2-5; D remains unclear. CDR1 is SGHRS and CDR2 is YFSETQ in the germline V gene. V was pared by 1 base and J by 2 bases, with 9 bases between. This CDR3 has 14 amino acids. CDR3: CASSLLDSQETQYF. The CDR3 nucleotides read TGCGCCAGCAGCTTGTTGGATTCTCAAGAGACCCAGTACTTC. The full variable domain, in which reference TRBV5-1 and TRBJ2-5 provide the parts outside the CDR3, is KAGVTQTPRYLIKTRGQQVTLSCSPISGHRSVSWYQQTPGQGLQFLFEYFSETQRNKGNFPGRFSGRQFSNSRSEMNVSTLELGDSALYLCASSLLDSQETQYFGPGTRLLVL.

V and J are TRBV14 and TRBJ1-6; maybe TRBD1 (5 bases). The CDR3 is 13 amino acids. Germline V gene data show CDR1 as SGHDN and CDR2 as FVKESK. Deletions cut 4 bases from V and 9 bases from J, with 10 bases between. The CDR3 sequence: CASSLGGVSPLHF. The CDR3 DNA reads TGTGCCAGCAGCCTGGGAGGGGTTTCACCCCTCCACTTT. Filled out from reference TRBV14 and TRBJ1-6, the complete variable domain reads EAGVTQFPSHSVIEKGQTVTLRCDPISGHDNLYWYRRVMGKEIKFLLHFVKESKQDESGMPNNRFLAERTGGTYSTLKVQPAELEDSGVYFCASSLGGVSPLHFGNGTRLTVT.

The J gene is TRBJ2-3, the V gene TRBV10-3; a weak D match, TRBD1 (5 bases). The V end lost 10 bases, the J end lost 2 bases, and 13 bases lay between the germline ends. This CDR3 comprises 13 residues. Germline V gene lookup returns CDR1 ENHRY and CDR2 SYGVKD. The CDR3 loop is CANSGWDTDTQYF. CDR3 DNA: TGTGCCAACTCAGGGTGGGACACAGATACGCAGTATTTT.

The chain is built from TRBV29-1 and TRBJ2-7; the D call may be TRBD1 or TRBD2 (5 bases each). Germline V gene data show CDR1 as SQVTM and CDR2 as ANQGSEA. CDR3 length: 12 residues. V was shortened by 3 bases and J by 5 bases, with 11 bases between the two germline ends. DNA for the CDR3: TGCAGCGTTGATGTGGGGACGGACGAGCAGTACGTC. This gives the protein CSVDVGTDEQYV.

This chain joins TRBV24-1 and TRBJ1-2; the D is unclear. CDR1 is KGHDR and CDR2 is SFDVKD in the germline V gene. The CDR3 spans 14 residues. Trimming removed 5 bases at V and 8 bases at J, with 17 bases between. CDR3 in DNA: TGTGCCACCAGTGCCCCCGGGGAATTGAGGGGCTACACCTTC. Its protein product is CATSAPGELRGYTF.

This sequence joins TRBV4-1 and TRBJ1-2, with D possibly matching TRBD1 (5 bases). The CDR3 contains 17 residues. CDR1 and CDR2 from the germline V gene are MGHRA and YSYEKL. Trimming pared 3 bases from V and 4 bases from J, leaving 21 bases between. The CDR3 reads CASSHPSAGGSVYGYTF. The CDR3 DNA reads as TGCGCCAGCAGCCACCCCTCAGCGGGGGGATCAGTCTATGGCTACACCTTC.